This T cell receptor (beta chain) was identified in a study of Ad26.COV2.S vaccination and SARS-CoV-2 variants. General observations from the study: Possible underestimation of total T cell responses by the TCR breadth and depth analyses was noted.

V lost 8 bases, J lost 7 bases, and 19 bases stayed unmatched. The length of the CDR3 is 18 residues. Germline lookup yields CDR1 SNHLY and CDR2 FYNNEI. Assay used: immunoSEQ multiplex PCR; TCRdb lists only in-frame clones, some missing. The repertoire holds 440,000 or so clones, with 80% to 90% as singletons. Treatment indicated: over 15 received Ad26.COV2.S at low or high dose, single or two shots; 5 received placebo; per-sample allocation not given. All samples were drawn on day 63, counting from the first vaccine or placebo injection. The vaccine antigen was prefusion-stabilized Wuhan SARS-CoV-2 spike. Notes on this clone: Antigen unknown.

V usage is TRBV2 and J usage is TRBJ2-2; 10 bases are a match to TRBD2. The sequence was obtained from a person between 18 and 65 years old who received the Ad26.COV2.S COVID-19 vaccine or a placebo. The source was peripheral blood, collected in a trial of Ad26.COV2.S vaccine versus placebo. DNA of the CDR3: TGTGCCAGCCATATAACCCTTGCTAGCGGGAGTAGGGGCGGGGAGCTGTTTTTT. Translating it yields CASHITLASGSRGGELFF.